This entry describes one T cell receptor (beta chain). The record originates from a study of blood T cell repertoires in COVID-19. Study background: T cells, B-cell-depleted T cells, or PBMCs supplied cDNA or gDNA.

Authors' processing steps: Amplification of reference gene primers was used by the study to estimate nucleated cell counts. Produced via immunoSEQ multiplex PCR; TCRdb's table is partial and in-frame only. That table furnishes V, J and clone size, whereas the DNA furnished D and trimming. The sample records about 67,000 clones, approximately 88% being singletons. This TCR was sampled from a woman aged 55-69 years with acute or convalescent COVID-19. The sequencing sample was made of peripheral blood.

The CDR3 spells CASSSRGENIQYF. CDR3 DNA: TGTGCCAGCAGCTCCAGGGGGGAAAACATTCAGTACTTC. V gene TRBV7-2 combines with J gene TRBJ2-4; tentatively, D is TRBD1 (7 bases). Germline V gives CDR1 SGHTA, CDR2 FQGNSA. Trimming removed 4 bases from V and 5 bases from J, with 9 bases in between. CDR3 length: 13 amino acids.